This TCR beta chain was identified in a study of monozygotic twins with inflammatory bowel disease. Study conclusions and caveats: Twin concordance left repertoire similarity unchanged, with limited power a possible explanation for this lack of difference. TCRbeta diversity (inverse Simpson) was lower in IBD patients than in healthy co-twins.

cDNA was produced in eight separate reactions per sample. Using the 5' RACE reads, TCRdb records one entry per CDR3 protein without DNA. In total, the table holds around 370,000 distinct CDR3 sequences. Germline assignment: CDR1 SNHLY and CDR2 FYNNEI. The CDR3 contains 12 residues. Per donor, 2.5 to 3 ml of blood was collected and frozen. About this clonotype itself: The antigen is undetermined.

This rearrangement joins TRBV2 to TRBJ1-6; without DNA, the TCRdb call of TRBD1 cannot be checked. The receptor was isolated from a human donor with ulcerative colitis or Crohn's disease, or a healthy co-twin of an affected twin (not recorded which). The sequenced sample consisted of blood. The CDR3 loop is CASSALNSPLHF. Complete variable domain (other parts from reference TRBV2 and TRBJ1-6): EPEVTQTPSHQVTQMGQEVILRCVPISNHLYFYWYRQILGQKVEFLVSFYNNEISEKSEIFDDQFSVERPDGSNFTLKIRSTKLEDSAMYFCASSALNSPLHFGNGTRLTVT.